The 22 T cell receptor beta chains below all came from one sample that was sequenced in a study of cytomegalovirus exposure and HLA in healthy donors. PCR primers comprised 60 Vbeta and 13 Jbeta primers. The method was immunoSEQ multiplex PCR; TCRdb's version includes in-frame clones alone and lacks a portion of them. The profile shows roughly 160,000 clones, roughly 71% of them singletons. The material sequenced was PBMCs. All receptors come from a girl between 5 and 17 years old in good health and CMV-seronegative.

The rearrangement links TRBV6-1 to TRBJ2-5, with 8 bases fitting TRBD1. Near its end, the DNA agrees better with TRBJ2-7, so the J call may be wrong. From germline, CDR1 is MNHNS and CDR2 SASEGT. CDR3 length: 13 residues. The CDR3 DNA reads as TGTGCCAGCAGCCTGACAGGGGCCGACGAGCAGTACTTC. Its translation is CASSLTGADEQYF.

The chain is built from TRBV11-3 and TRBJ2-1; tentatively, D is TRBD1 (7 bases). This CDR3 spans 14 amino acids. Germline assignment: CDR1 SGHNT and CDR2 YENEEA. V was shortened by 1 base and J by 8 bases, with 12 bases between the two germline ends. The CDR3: CASSLAPRGDEQFF. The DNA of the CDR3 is TGTGCCAGCAGCTTAGCCCCCAGGGGGGATGAGCAGTTCTTC. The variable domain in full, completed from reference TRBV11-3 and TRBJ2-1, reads EAGVVQSPRYKIIEKKQPVAFWCNPISGHNTLYWYLQNLGQGPELLIRYENEEAVDDSQLPKDRFSAERLKGVDSTLKIQPAELGDSAVYLCASSLAPRGDEQFFGPGTRLTVL.

The CDR3 DNA is TGCGCCAGCAGCCAAGTTGGGGGACTAGAAGCTTTCTTT. Residues: CASSQVGGLEAFF. The chain uses TRBV4-1 and TRBJ1-1; perhaps TRBD1 as D (5 bases). The CDR3 has 13 amino acids. Looked up from germline, CDR1 is MGHRA and CDR2 is YSYEKL. V was shortened by 1 base and J by 8 bases, with 11 bases between the two germline ends.

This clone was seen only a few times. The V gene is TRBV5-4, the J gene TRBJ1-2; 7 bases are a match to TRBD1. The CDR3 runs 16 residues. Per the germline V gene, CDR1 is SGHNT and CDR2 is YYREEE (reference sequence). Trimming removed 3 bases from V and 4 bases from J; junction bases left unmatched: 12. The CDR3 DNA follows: TGTGCCAGCAGCTACTTAGACAGGGCCGACCTCTATGGCTACACCTTC. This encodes CASSYLDRADLYGYTF.

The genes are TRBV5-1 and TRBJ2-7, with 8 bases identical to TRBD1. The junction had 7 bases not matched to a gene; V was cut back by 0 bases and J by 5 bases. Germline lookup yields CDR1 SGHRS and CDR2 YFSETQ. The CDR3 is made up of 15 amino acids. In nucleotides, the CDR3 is TGCGCCAGCAGCTTGGGGGCAGGGGGCTTCGACGAGCAGTACTTC. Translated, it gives CASSLGAGGFDEQYF. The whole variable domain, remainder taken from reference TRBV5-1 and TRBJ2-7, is KAGVTQTPRYLIKTRGQQVTLSCSPISGHRSVSWYQQTPGQGLQFLFEYFSETQRNKGNFPGRFSGRQFSNSRSEMNVSTLELGDSALYLCASSLGAGGFDEQYFGPGTRLTVT.

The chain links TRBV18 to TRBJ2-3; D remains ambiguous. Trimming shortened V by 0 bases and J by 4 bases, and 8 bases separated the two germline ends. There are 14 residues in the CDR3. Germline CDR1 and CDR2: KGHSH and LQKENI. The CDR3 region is CASSPPQWPDTQYF. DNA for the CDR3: TGTGCCAGCTCACCACCGCAATGGCCAGATACGCAGTATTTT.

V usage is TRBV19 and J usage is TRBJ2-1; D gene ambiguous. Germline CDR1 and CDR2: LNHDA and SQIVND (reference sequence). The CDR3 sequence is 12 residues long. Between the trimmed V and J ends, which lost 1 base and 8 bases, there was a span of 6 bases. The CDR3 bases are TGTGCCAGTAGTATAGGAGTGTATGAGCAGTTCTTC. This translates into CASSIGVYEQFF.

The CDR3 region is CASSFMETQYF. As DNA, the CDR3 is TGTGCCAGCAGCTTTATGGAGACCCAGTACTTC. The rearrangement links TRBV13 to TRBJ2-5; no clear D. The ends were cut back, 3 bases at V and 5 bases at J, with 4 bases in the middle. The CDR3 length is 11 residues. Germline V gene data show CDR1 as PRHDT and CDR2 as FYEKMQ (reference sequence).

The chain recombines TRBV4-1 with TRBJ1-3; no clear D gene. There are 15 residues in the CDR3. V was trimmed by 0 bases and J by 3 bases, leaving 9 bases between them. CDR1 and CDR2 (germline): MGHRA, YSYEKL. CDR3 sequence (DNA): TGCGCCAGCAGCCAAGATCCACAGATTGGAAACACCATATATTTT. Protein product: CASSQDPQIGNTIYF.

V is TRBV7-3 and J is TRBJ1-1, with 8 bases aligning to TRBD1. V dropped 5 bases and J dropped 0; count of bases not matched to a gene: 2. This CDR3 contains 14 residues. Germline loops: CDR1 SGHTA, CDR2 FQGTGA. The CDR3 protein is CASSTTGVNTEAFF. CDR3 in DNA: TGTGCCAGCAGCACGACAGGGGTGAACACTGAAGCTTTCTTT.

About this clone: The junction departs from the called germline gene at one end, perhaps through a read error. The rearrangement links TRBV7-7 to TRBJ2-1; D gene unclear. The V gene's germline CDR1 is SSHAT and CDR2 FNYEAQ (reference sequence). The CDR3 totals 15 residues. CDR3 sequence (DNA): TGTGCTAGCAGCTTAGATCGAGACACCTACAATGAGCAGTTCTTC. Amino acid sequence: CASSLDRDTYNEQFF.

Here the CDR3 DNA reads TGTGCCAGCAGCTTAAGGGGAAATTACAATGAGCAGTTCTTC. It codes for CASSLRGNYNEQFF. J is TRBJ2-1 and V is TRBV7-9; D perhaps matches TRBD1 (5 bases). Trimming cost V 2 bases and J 4 bases, with 9 bases left between them. Germline values: CDR1 SEHNR, CDR2 FQNEAQ (reference sequence). This CDR3 is 14 amino acids long.

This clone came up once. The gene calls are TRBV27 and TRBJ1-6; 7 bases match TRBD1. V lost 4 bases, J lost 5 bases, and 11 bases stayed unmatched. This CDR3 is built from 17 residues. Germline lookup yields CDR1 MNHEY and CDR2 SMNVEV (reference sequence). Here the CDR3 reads CASSSIRDSFNNSPLHF. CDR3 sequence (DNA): TGTGCCAGCAGTTCAATCCGGGACAGCTTTAATAATTCACCCCTCCACTTT.

Here the CDR3 reads CASSLALLAGATDTQYF. The CDR3 coding sequence is TGCGCCAGCAGCTTGGCTCTACTAGCGGGGGCGACAGATACGCAGTATTTT. The rearrangement uses TRBV5-1 and TRBJ2-3, with 11 bases that match TRBD2. V shed 0 bases and J 3 bases; nucleotides not matched to a gene: 6. Germline CDR1 SGHRS, CDR2 YFSETQ. There are 17 residues in the CDR3.

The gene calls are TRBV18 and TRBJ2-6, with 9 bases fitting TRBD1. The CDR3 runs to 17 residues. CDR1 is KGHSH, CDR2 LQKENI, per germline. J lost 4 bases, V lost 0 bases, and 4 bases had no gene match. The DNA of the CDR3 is TGTGCCAGCTCACCACCGGGACAGGGTTCCGGGGCCAACGTCCTGACTTTC. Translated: CASSPPGQGSGANVLTF.

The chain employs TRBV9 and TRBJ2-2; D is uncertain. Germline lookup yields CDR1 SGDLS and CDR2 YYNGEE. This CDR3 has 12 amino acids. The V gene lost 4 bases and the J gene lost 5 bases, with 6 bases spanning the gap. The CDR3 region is CASSLRTGELFF. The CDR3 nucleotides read TGTGCCAGCAGCCTCAGGACCGGGGAGCTGTTTTTT.

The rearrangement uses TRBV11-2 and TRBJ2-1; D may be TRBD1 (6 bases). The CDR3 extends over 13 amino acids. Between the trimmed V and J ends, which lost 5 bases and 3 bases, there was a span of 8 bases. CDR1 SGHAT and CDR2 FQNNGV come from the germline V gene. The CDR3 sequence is CASSPTGYNEQFF. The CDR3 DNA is TGTGCCAGCAGCCCGACAGGCTACAATGAGCAGTTCTTC.

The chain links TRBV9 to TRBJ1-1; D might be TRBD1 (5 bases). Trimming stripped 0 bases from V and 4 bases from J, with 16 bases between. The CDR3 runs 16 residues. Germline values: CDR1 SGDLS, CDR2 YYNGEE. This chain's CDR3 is CASSVDPQGMGTEAFF. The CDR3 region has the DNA TGTGCCAGCAGCGTAGACCCCCAGGGAATGGGCACTGAAGCTTTCTTT.

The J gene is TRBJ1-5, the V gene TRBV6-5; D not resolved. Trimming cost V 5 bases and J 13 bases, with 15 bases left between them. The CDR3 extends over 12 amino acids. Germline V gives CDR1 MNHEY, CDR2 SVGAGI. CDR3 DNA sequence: TGTGCCAGCAGTGAATCCCGACGGGGACAGCATTTT. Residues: CASSESRRGQHF.

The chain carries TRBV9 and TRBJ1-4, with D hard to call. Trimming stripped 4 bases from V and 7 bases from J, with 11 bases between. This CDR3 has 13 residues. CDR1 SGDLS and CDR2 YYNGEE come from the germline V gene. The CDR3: CASSSQETEKLFF. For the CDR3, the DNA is TGTGCCAGCAGCTCGCAGGAAACTGAAAAACTGTTTTTT. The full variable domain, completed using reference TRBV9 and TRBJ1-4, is DSGVTQTPKHLITATGQRVTLRCSPRSGDLSVYWYQQSLDQGLQFLIQYYNGEERAKGNILERFSAQQFPDLHSELNLSSLELGDSALYFCASSSQETEKLFFGSGTQLSVL.

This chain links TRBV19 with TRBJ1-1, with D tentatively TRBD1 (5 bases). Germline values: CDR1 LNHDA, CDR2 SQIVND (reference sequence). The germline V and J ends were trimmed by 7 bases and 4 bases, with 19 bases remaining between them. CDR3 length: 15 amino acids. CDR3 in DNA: TGTGCCAGTAACCCCAGGGCTAACCCCGGCACTGAAGCTTTCTTT. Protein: CASNPRANPGTEAFF.

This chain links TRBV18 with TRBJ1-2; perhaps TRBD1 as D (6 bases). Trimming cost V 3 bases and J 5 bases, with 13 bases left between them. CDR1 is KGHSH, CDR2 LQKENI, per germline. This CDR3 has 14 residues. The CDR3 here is CASSPYRVGYGYTF. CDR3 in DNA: TGTGCCAGCTCACCGTACAGGGTCGGTTATGGCTACACCTTC.